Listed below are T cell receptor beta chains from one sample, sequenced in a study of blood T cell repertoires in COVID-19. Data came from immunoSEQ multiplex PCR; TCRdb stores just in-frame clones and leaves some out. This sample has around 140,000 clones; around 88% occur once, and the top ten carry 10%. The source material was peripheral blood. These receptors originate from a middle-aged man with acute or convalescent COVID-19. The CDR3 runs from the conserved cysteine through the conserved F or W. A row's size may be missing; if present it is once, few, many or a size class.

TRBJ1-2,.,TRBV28,CASSLSGTGVYGYTF
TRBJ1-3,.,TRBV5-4,CASSPGQRNTIYF
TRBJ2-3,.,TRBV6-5,CASSPLPGRTDTQYF
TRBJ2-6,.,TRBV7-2,CASSLQSGQGLANVLTF
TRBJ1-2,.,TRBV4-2,CASSHPPAGDKRSYGYTF
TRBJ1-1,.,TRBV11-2,CASSLMVAGGTEAFF
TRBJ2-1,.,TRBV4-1,CASSQDEAGFSYNEQFF
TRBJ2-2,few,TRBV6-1,CASSEGQSTGELFF
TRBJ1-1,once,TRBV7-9,CASRLLNTEAFF
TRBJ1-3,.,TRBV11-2,CASSSATGAGNTIYF
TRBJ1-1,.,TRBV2,CASREPGTEAFF
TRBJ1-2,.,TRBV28,CASSFVLARDRGGYGYTF
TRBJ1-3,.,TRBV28,CASSLEGDYNSGNTIYF
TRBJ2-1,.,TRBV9,CASTLQGSYNEQFF
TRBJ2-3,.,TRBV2,CASKDRGDTQYF
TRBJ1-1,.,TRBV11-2,CASSFVAGDTEAFF
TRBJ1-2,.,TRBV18,CASSPDRINYGYTF